A single sample gave rise to the 10 T cell receptor beta chains below, sequenced in a study of technical replicates of blood from a handful of donors. The protocol was immunoSEQ multiplex PCR, while the TCRdb copy is restricted to in-frame clones and leaves out a portion. The sample records 95,000 to 100,000 clones, 96% being singletons. What was sequenced was T cells isolated from PBMCs. These receptors were obtained from a human donor in good health.

The chain links TRBV5-5 to TRBJ2-7; maybe TRBD1 (5 bases). CDR3 length: 14 amino acids. Per the germline V gene, CDR1 is SGHKS and CDR2 is YYEKEE (reference sequence). Trimming took off 2 bases at V and 0 bases at J, with 9 bases between the two ends. CDR3 loop: CASSFEGASYEQYF. In DNA form, the CDR3 reads TGTGCCAGCAGCTTCGAAGGGGCCTCCTACGAGCAGTACTTC.

The rearrangement uses TRBV4-1 and TRBJ2-7, with 11 bases matching TRBD2. The CDR3 covers 17 residues. Germline assignment: CDR1 MGHRA and CDR2 YSYEKL. The V gene end was trimmed by 0 bases and the J gene end by 5 bases; junction bases not matched to a gene: 9. The CDR3 protein is CASSQEVSSGRKNEQYF. In nucleotides, the CDR3 is TGCGCCAGCAGCCAAGAAGTGTCTAGCGGGAGGAAGAACGAGCAGTACTTC.

The rearrangement links TRBV11-1 to TRBJ1-1; D is undetermined. CDR1 and CDR2 from the germline V gene are SGHAT and FQDESV (reference sequence). Trimming took off 7 bases at V and 3 bases at J, with 12 bases between the two ends. This CDR3 has 13 amino acids. The DNA for the CDR3 is TGTGCCAGCACCTTGTTGTCGGACACTGAAGCTTTCTTT. Amino acid sequence: CASTLLSDTEAFF.

This chain uses TRBV19 with TRBJ2-5, with D possibly TRBD1 on 6 matching bases. The CDR3 length is 15 residues. Trimming removed 5 bases at V and 4 bases at J, with 17 bases between. The germline CDR1 and CDR2 sequences are LNHDA and SQIVND (reference sequence). Written as DNA, the CDR3 is TGTGCCAGTAGTCCCCGGGACACCGCGGGAGAGACCCAGTACTTC. Its translation: CASSPRDTAGETQYF.

This clone showed up just once. V usage is TRBV6-5 and J usage is TRBJ1-5; a possible D gene is TRBD1 (5 bases). V was shortened by 7 bases and J by 7 bases, with 11 bases between the two germline ends. The CDR3 runs to 12 residues. Germline V gives CDR1 MNHEY, CDR2 SVGAGI. Written as DNA, the CDR3 is TGTGCCAGCAAGTCAGGGAACCAGCCCCAGCATTTT. This gives the protein CASKSGNQPQHF.

This rearrangement joins TRBV7-8 to TRBJ1-2, with D possibly being TRBD1 (6 bases). CDR3 size: 13 residues. Per the germline V gene, CDR1 is SGHVS and CDR2 is FQNEAQ. Trimming removed 1 base at V and 4 bases at J, with 7 bases between. CDR3 loop: CASSLEGGYGYTF. In DNA form, the CDR3 reads TGTGCCAGCAGCTTAGAAGGGGGCTATGGCTACACCTTC.

This chain links TRBV18 with TRBJ2-7; 7 nucleotides line up with TRBD2. Per germline, CDR1 KGHSH and CDR2 LQKENI. The length of the CDR3 is 14 residues. After removal of 2 bases from V and 3 bases from J, the junction contained 4 bases not matched to a gene. CDR3 region: CASSPREGLYEQYF. The CDR3 coding sequence is TGTGCCAGCTCACCAAGGGAGGGCCTCTACGAGCAGTACTTC.

This clone has a single count. The chain uses TRBV6-1 and TRBJ1-6, with D possibly being TRBD1 (5 bases). CDR1 and CDR2 (germline): MNHNS, SASEGT. V gave up 7 bases and J gave up 9 bases, with 16 bases separating them. The CDR3 loop spans 14 amino acids. CDR3 bases: TGTGCCAGCAAGGGGCCGTTTACAGGTTCACCCCTCCACTTT. It specifies CASKGPFTGSPLHF.

The table lists this clone with a count of one. The chain employs TRBV6-5 and TRBJ1-2; D possibly corresponds to TRBD1 (6 bases). CDR1 is MNHEY and CDR2 is SVGAGI in the germline V gene. V was clipped by 5 bases and J by 8 bases, with 21 bases between them. This CDR3 has 15 amino acids. The CDR3 protein is CASSPQRTAPYGYTF. CDR3 DNA sequence: TGTGCCAGCAGTCCTCAACGGACAGCCCCCTACGGCTACACCTTC.

The chain couples TRBV28 to TRBJ1-4; D may be TRBD1 (5 bases). The CDR3 is made up of 18 amino acids. The V end was cut by 3 bases, the J end by 3 bases, with 20 bases between. The germline V gene encodes CDR1 MDHEN and CDR2 SYDVKM. The CDR3 coding sequence is TGTGCCAGCAGTTTTCCACATCCACTTAGACAGCCTAATGAAAAACTGTTTTTT. The encoded protein is CASSFPHPLRQPNEKLFF.